This T cell receptor beta chain was recorded in a study of CD8+CD57+ T cells in acquired aplastic anemia. Across the study: Across the sorted CD4+ and CD8+ cells, DNA amounts averaged 3.2 ug.

CDR3 and TCR beta VDJ profiling relied on genomic DNA as the template. Via MiXCR, TCRdb re-called the reads, giving one row per CDR3 protein. The table lists approximately 300,000 distinct CDR3 sequences, under 60% of them singletons. This CDR3 has 14 amino acids. J was trimmed by 4 bases and V by 6 bases; bases with no gene match: 7. Before being chosen for sequencing, patients had shown CD8+CD57+ cell expansion by flow cytometry. Severe acquired aplastic anemia was present in every patient. This clonotype was counted many times. The sequence was obtained from a human donor with aplastic anemia. The chain uses TRBV12-3 or TRBV12-4 and TRBJ2-3; 7 bases agree with TRBD1. Sequencing was done on a sample of sorted CD4+, CD8+, or CD8+CD57+ T cells (not recorded which) from PBMCs. The CDR3 coding sequence is TGTGCCAGCAGCCAAAGGGACAGAGCAGATACGCAGTATTTT. Protein product: CASSQRDRADTQYF.